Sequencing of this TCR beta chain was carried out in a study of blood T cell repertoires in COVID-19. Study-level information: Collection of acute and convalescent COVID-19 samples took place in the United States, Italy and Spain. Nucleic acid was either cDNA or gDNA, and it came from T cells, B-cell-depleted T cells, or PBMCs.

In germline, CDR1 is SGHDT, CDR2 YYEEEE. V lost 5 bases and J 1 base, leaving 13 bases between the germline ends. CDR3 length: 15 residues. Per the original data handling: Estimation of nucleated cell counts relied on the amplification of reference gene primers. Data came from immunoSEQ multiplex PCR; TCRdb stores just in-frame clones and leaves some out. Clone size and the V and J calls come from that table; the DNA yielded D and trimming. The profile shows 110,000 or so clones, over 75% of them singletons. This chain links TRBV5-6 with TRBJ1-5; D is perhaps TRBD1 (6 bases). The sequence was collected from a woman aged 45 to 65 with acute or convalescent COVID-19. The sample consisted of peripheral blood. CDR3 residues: CASSPGTHSNQPQHF. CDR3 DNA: TGTGCCAGCAGTCCCGGGACACACAGCAATCAGCCCCAGCATTTT.